This TCR beta chain comes out of a study of shared clonotypes between healthy human individuals. This table comes from immunoSEQ multiplex PCR, and its TCRdb copy is limited to in-frame clones, with some not included. The sample lists hundreds of thousands of clones, roughly 96% occurring once. Only CD45RO-negative cells positively selected for CCR7 counted as naive CD8 cells, so terminally differentiated effector memory CD45RA+ cells were excluded. The CDR3 is made up of 21 amino acids. CDR1 and CDR2 (germline): SGDLS, YYNGEE. J was trimmed by 5 bases and V by 3 bases; bases with no gene match: 22. The material sequenced was naive CD8+ T cells sorted from blood. The clonotype was recovered from a woman in her 30s in good health. The chain combines TRBV9 with TRBJ2-2; TRBD1 matches 10 bases. The CDR3 is CASSEPEPAKRDRGQTGELFF. CDR3 DNA sequence: TGTGCCAGCAGCGAGCCCGAACCCGCCAAGCGGGACAGGGGACAAACCGGGGAGCTGTTTTTT.